This T cell receptor beta chain was recovered during a study of cytomegalovirus exposure and HLA in healthy donors. Broader study findings: HLA allele associations emerged for about 18,000 TCR beta sequences in a later analysis, at 0.05 false discovery rate. For TCR beta chains, V- and J-gene trimming was later linked to a missense DCLRE1C variant. Most TCR sequences showed up rarely, but some public TCRs showed up in many donors.

CDR1 SGHAT and CDR2 FQNNGV come from the germline V gene. This CDR3 has 15 amino acids. The V gene lost 2 bases and the J gene lost 4 bases, with 14 bases spanning the gap. As to this clone: Its antigen is currently unknown.

Vbeta (60) and Jbeta (13) primers were used in the PCR. Sequencing was performed with immunoSEQ multiplex PCR; in TCRdb, only in-frame clones are kept and a portion is missing. This table holds under 300,000 clones, about 81% found once. Material: PBMCs. The source of this sequence is an older woman in good health and CMV-seropositive. This chain connects TRBV11-2 to TRBJ1-2; D not certain. The CDR3 is CASSLSSQRAYGYTF. CDR3 DNA: TGTGCCAGCAGCTTAAGTAGTCAGAGGGCCTATGGCTACACCTTC. The full variable domain, rest sourced from reference TRBV11-2 and TRBJ1-2, is EAGVAQSPRYKIIEKRQSVAFWCNPISGHATLYWYQQILGQGPKLLIQFQNNGVVDDSQLPKDRFSAERLKGVDSTLKIQPAKLEDSAVYLCASSLSSQRAYGYTFGSGTRLTVV.